These 30 T cell receptor beta chains came from one sample sequenced in a study of response to subunit inactivated influenza vaccine. MiXCR, applied by TCRdb to the RT-PCR reads, yields one record per CDR3 protein. The sample has 650,000 to 850,000 distinct CDR3 sequences, roughly 13% seen once; the top ten hold around 7.3%. The sequences come from PBMCs from blood, collected approximately 15 days before vaccination. The origin of the receptors is a man over 45 who received an inactivated influenza vaccine.

This clonotype has only a few counts. V is TRBV5-1 and J is TRBJ2-1; TRBD1 aligns across 7 bases. Looked up from germline, CDR1 is SGHRS and CDR2 is YFSETQ. The CDR3 consists of 15 residues. V gave up 4 bases and J gave up 4 bases; unmatched junction bases: 8. The CDR3 DNA sequence: TGCGCCAGCAGCCCGACAGGGAATACATACAATGAGCAGTTCTTC. Its protein is CASSPTGNTYNEQFF.

This clonotype showed up just a few times. V is TRBV7-2 and J is TRBJ2-3; maybe TRBD2 (7 bases). The CDR3 length is 13 residues. The germline V and J ends were trimmed by 5 bases and 8 bases, with 14 bases remaining between them. Germline V CDR1 and CDR2: SGHTA, FQGNSA. CDR3: CASSVYREGTQYF. CDR3 DNA sequence: TGTGCCAGCAGCGTATACAGGGAGGGTACGCAGTATTTT.

The chain couples TRBV29-1 to TRBJ2-1; 9 nucleotides match TRBD2. The CDR3 totals 14 residues. Germline V CDR1 and CDR2: SQVTM, ANQGSEA. The J segment lost 5 bases and the V segment lost 7 bases, leaving 9 bases of the junction unmatched. The CDR3 loop is CSAKAGGFNNEQFF. The CDR3, as DNA: TGCAGCGCGAAAGCGGGGGGCTTTAACAATGAGCAGTTCTTC.

This chain connects TRBV5-6 to TRBJ2-4, with TRBD1 matching over 7 bases. Per the germline V gene, CDR1 is SGHDT and CDR2 is YYEEEE. V was clipped by 2 bases and J by 4 bases; unmatched bases: 3. This CDR3 has 14 amino acids. In DNA, the CDR3 is TGTGCCAGCAGCTTTGGACAGGCTAAAAACATTCAGTACTTC. It translates to CASSFGQAKNIQYF. The full variable domain, rest sourced from reference TRBV5-6 and TRBJ2-4, is DAGVTQSPTHLIKTRGQQVTLRCSPKSGHDTVSWYQQALGQGPQFIFQYYEEEERQRGNFPDRFSGHQFPNYSSELNVNALLLGDSALYLCASSFGQAKNIQYFGAGTRLSVL.

This clonotype was seen at least ten times. The chain is built from TRBV12-3 or TRBV12-4 and TRBJ2-1; weak D call: TRBD2 (6 bases). Trimming cost V 6 bases and J 5 bases, with 8 bases left between them. The CDR3 runs to 12 residues. CDR3 amino acids: CASSRTNNEQFF. Here the CDR3 DNA reads TGTGCCAGCAGCCGGACTAACAATGAGCAGTTCTTC.

This clonotype has a count of ten or more. This chain uses TRBV5-6 with TRBJ2-7; 8 bases agree with TRBD1. The CDR3 consists of 13 residues. Germline CDR1 and CDR2: SGHDT and YYEEEE. V dropped 3 bases and J dropped 9; count of bases not matched to a gene: 8. The DNA of the CDR3 is TGTGCCAGCAGCTCTGACAGGGGCCCCATGCAGTACTTC. This sequence encodes CASSSDRGPMQYF.

This sequence joins TRBV5-1 and TRBJ1-2; 9 nucleotides agree with TRBD1. The CDR3 has 16 residues. Germline-derived CDR1 and CDR2 are SGHRS and YFSETQ. The ends lost 0 bases at V and 10 bases at J; junction bases unmatched: 13. The CDR3 loop is CASSLDSPGTGRPYTF. CDR3 bases: TGCGCCAGCAGCTTGGATTCTCCCGGGACAGGGAGGCCCTACACCTTC. Full variable domain (rest looked up from reference TRBV5-1 and TRBJ1-2): KAGVTQTPRYLIKTRGQQVTLSCSPISGHRSVSWYQQTPGQGLQFLFEYFSETQRNKGNFPGRFSGRQFSNSRSEMNVSTLELGDSALYLCASSLDSPGTGRPYTFGSGTRLTVV.

The rearrangement joins TRBV6-2 or TRBV6-3 to TRBJ2-1; TRBD2 matches 8 bases. The CDR3 contains 11 residues. The germline V gene has CDR1 MNHEY and CDR2 SVGEGT. Written as DNA, the CDR3 is TGTGCTCTCGGGGGGGCTGGTGAGCAGTTCTTC. It codes for CALGGAGEQFF.

In the case of this clonotype: Compared with germline, one end of the junction differs, possibly owing to a read error. The chain has TRBV5-6 and TRBJ2-2, with TRBD2 as a possible D gene (6 bases). CDR3 length: 15 amino acids. Germline values: CDR1 SGHDT, CDR2 YYEEEE. The CDR3 DNA follows: TGTGTCAGCAGCTTGGCGGGAAGTAACACCGGGGAGCTGTTTTTT. The encoded protein is CVSSLAGSNTGELFF.

This chain links TRBV12-3 or TRBV12-4 with TRBJ2-2; D tentatively fits TRBD1 or TRBD2 (5 bases each). This CDR3 comprises 15 residues. Trimming stripped 0 bases from V and 9 bases from J, with 14 bases between. The CDR3 protein is CASSLAPAGSRELFF. The CDR3 DNA follows: TGTGCCAGCAGTTTAGCGCCGGCAGGGAGTAGGGAGCTGTTTTTT.

The chain links TRBV2 to TRBJ2-2; D not resolved. Trimming pared 6 bases from V and 3 bases from J, leaving 11 bases between. CDR3 length: 14 amino acids. Germline V gene sequence: CDR1 SNHLY, CDR2 FYNNEI. The CDR3 is CASRLIPDTGELFF. Here the CDR3 DNA reads TGTGCCAGCAGACTGATCCCGGACACCGGGGAGCTGTTTTTT.

This clonotype was picked up a small number of times. The rearrangement links TRBV7-9 to TRBJ2-2; D remains unclear. CDR1 and CDR2 from the germline V gene are SEHNR and FQNEAQ (reference sequence). The germline V and J ends were trimmed by 4 bases and 1 base, with 10 bases remaining between them. This CDR3 comprises 15 residues. The CDR3 coding sequence is TGTGCCAGCAGCTCCTACCGCAAGAACACCGGGGAGCTGTTTTTT. This sequence encodes CASSSYRKNTGELFF.

The gene calls are TRBV6-2 or TRBV6-3 and TRBJ2-2; TRBD2 agrees at 8 bases. V lost 6 bases, J lost 4 bases, and 4 bases stayed unmatched. CDR1 and CDR2 (germline): MNHEY, SVGEGT. This CDR3 has 14 residues. CDR3 sequence reads: CASRESGGTGELFF. The CDR3 nucleotides are TGTGCCAGCAGAGAGAGCGGGGGCACCGGGGAGCTGTTTTTT.

This clonotype has only a few counts. The V and J genes are TRBV3-1 and TRBJ1-2, with D possibly TRBD1 on 5 matching bases. CDR1 and CDR2 from the germline V gene are LGHDT and YNNKEL (reference sequence). The V end lost 1 base, the J end lost 8 bases, and 14 bases lay between the germline ends. There are 14 residues in the CDR3. Here the CDR3 DNA reads TGTGCCAGCAGCCAAGCGGGGACTTGGTTGGGCTACACCTTC. The encoded protein is CASSQAGTWLGYTF.

The chain has TRBV9 and TRBJ2-3; tentative D call: TRBD1 (6 bases). The CDR3 length is 16 residues. V lost 2 bases and J lost 2, with 15 bases in between. Germline V gives CDR1 SGDLS, CDR2 YYNGEE. DNA for the CDR3: TGTGCCAGCAGCGTTCAAGGGGGACAAAACACAGATACGCAGTATTTT. It yields the protein CASSVQGGQNTDTQYF.

This chain uses TRBV3-1 with TRBJ1-5; D gene ambiguous. CDR3 length equals 14 residues. Trimming shortened V by 4 bases and J by 3 bases, and 10 bases separated the two germline ends. The germline V gene has CDR1 LGHDT and CDR2 YNNKEL (reference sequence). CDR3 nucleotide sequence: TGTGCCAGCAGCCCCGGCGTACTCAATCAGCCCCAGCATTTT. This codes for CASSPGVLNQPQHF.

This chain links TRBV5-1 with TRBJ2-3, with 7 bases that match TRBD2. Germline V CDR1 and CDR2: SGHRS, YFSETQ. Trimming cost V 4 bases and J 1 base; bases outside gene matches: 9. The CDR3 consists of 16 residues. DNA of the CDR3: TGCGCCAGCAGCCTGGGCTCTGCGGGGGGCACAGATACGCAGTATTTT. This encodes CASSLGSAGGTDTQYF.

The chain carries TRBV20-1 and TRBJ1-1; D unresolved. CDR3 size: 15 residues. CDR1 and CDR2 from the germline V gene are DFQATT and SNEGSKA (reference sequence). The ends were cut back, 1 base at V and 0 bases at J, with 12 bases in the middle. This CDR3 is CSARARFVMNTEAFF. The CDR3 DNA sequence: TGCAGTGCTAGAGCCCGTTTTGTCATGAACACTGAAGCTTTCTTT.

A few counts support this clonotype. V usage is TRBV5-1 and J usage is TRBJ1-5; D gene uncertain. V was trimmed by 2 bases and J by 4 bases, leaving 13 bases between them. CDR3 length: 15 residues. Germline CDR1 and CDR2: SGHRS and YFSETQ. CDR3 in DNA: TGCGCCAGCAGCTTTAACGGTCGAGAAAATCAGCCCCAGCATTTT. As protein: CASSFNGRENQPQHF.

Only a few counts were recorded for this clonotype. V gene TRBV4-3 combines with J gene TRBJ2-1; 11 bases map to TRBD2. Germline loops: CDR1 LGHNA, CDR2 YSLEER. V lost 4 bases, J lost 6 bases, and 11 bases stayed unmatched. The CDR3 totals 17 residues. CDR3 protein: CASSLLGIGTSGNEQFF. CDR3 sequence (DNA): TGCGCCAGCAGCCTTCTAGGGATCGGGACTAGCGGCAATGAGCAGTTCTTC.

In this sample, this clonotype turned up a few times. The V gene is TRBV29-1, the J gene TRBJ1-6; the D is unclear. The CDR3 consists of 13 residues. The germline CDR1 and CDR2 sequences are SQVTM and ANQGSEA. The ends were cut back, 5 bases at V and 8 bases at J, with 13 bases in the middle. The CDR3 spells CSVLVGLDSPLHF. CDR3 nucleotide sequence: TGCAGCGTTTTGGTGGGTCTTGATTCACCCCTCCACTTT.

The CDR3 reads CASSLDFGYTGELFF. The CDR3 DNA sequence: TGTGCCAGCAGCTTAGACTTCGGTTACACCGGGGAGCTGTTTTTT. The chain uses TRBV7-9 and TRBJ2-2; D uncertain. The CDR3 is 15 residues long. Germline CDR1 is SEHNR and CDR2 is FQNEAQ (reference sequence). The V end lost 1 base, the J end lost 3 bases, and 9 bases lay between the germline ends.

The chain joins TRBV20-1 to TRBJ2-5; D gene unclear. Germline V gene sequence: CDR1 DFQATT, CDR2 SNEGSKA (reference sequence). Trimming removed 1 base at V and 3 bases at J, with 15 bases between. The CDR3 covers 15 residues. The CDR3 spells CSARGVWPSKETQYF. CDR3 sequence (DNA): TGCAGTGCTAGAGGGGTTTGGCCTAGTAAAGAGACCCAGTACTTC.

This clonotype was found a few times. The rearrangement joins TRBV7-6 to TRBJ1-6; weak D call: TRBD1 (6 bases). The CDR3 spans 14 residues. V gave up 3 bases and J gave up 10 bases, with 13 bases separating them. The germline CDR1 and CDR2 sequences are SGHVS and FNYEAQ. The CDR3 coding sequence is TGTGCCAGCAGCTTCAAACAGGGTAGCTCACCCCTCCACTTT. This translates into CASSFKQGSSPLHF.

The chain uses TRBV6-1 and TRBJ1-3, with D tentatively TRBD1 (6 bases). This CDR3 is 15 amino acids long. Trimming stripped 2 bases from V and 8 bases from J, with 16 bases between. Germline V gene data show CDR1 as MNHNS and CDR2 as SASEGT. The CDR3 DNA reads as TGTGCCAGCAGTGAAAGGCAGGGGTTTTTGGACACCATATATTTT. It codes for CASSERQGFLDTIYF.

Comment on this clonotype: Given a much more abundant clone one base away, this may be a read error. The chain has TRBV14 and TRBJ2-6; perhaps TRBD1 as D (6 bases). V shed 5 bases and J shed 1 base, with 9 bases lying between them. Germline loops: CDR1 SGHDN, CDR2 FVKESK. The CDR3 totals 15 residues. CDR3: CASSFTGSGANVLTF. DNA for the CDR3: TGTGCCAGCAGCTTTACAGGGTCTGGGGCCAACGTCCTGACTTTC.

The chain carries TRBV9 and TRBJ2-1; no clear D gene. V was pared by 4 bases and J by 5 bases, with 10 bases between. CDR1 SGDLS and CDR2 YYNGEE come from the germline V gene. The CDR3 runs 13 residues. The CDR3 DNA reads as TGTGCCAGCAGCTACCGACTCCACAATGAGCAGTTCTTC. Its translation is CASSYRLHNEQFF. The whole variable domain, filled in from reference TRBV9 and TRBJ2-1, reads DSGVTQTPKHLITATGQRVTLRCSPRSGDLSVYWYQQSLDQGLQFLIQYYNGEERAKGNILERFSAQQFPDLHSELNLSSLELGDSALYFCASSYRLHNEQFFGPGTRLTVL.

In its sample, this clonotype was seen many times. The chain recombines TRBV20-1 with TRBJ2-1; D perhaps matches TRBD2 (6 bases). The V gene lost 2 bases and the J gene lost 0 bases, with 14 bases spanning the gap. The CDR3 runs 16 residues. Germline CDR1 and CDR2: DFQATT and SNEGSKA (reference sequence). The chain's CDR3 is CSARPIAASSYNEQFF. DNA of the CDR3: TGCAGTGCTAGACCTATAGCGGCGAGCTCCTACAATGAGCAGTTCTTC.

This chain uses TRBV4-1 with TRBJ2-1; D perhaps matches TRBD1 (6 bases). Germline CDR1 is MGHRA and CDR2 is YSYEKL. CDR3 length: 14 amino acids. With 2 bases removed from V and 6 bases from J, the gap between germline ends came to 11 bases. The CDR3 loop reads CASSQSDSRNEQFF. CDR3 bases: TGCGCCAGCAGCCAATCGGACAGCCGCAATGAGCAGTTCTTC.

This clonotype was seen more than once but under ten times. The chain carries TRBV5-1 and TRBJ1-2, with 9 bases fitting TRBD1. Per germline, CDR1 SGHRS and CDR2 YFSETQ. V lost 4 bases and J lost 7; bases outside the gene matches: 14. The CDR3 spans 16 residues. CDR3 bases: TGCGCCAGCAGCCCGGTCGGGACAGGGCTCGTGGGTGGCTACACCTTC. The encoded protein is CASSPVGTGLVGGYTF.